This is a list of T cell receptor beta chains from one sample in a study of blood T cell repertoires in COVID-19. Using immunoSEQ multiplex PCR, the repertoire was profiled, and TCRdb retains in-frame clones only, with some absent. The table includes about 12,000 clones, about nine tenths detected once. Sequenced input: peripheral blood. These receptor sequences come from a man between 65 and 85 years old with active COVID-19. Both conserved end residues are part of each CDR3. The D gene is left open where the match is weak. Clone size, where shown, is once, few, many, or a class for clones that have expanded.

>-|-|TRBJ1-3|TRBV7-2
CASSPRWSSGNTIYF
TGTGCCAGCAGCCCCCGTTGGAGCTCTGGAAACACCATATATTTT
>-|TRBD1|TRBJ1-2|TRBV10-3
CAISTTGKSISGYTF
TGTGCCATCAGCACGACAGGGAAGTCGATAAGCGGCTACACCTTC
>few|-|TRBJ2-2|TRBV6-1
CASSEAGDTGELFF
TGTGCCAGCAGTGAAGCGGGAGACACCGGGGAGCTGTTTTTT
>-|-|TRBJ2-6|TRBV6-5
CASSRREAGANVLTF
TGTGCCAGCAGCCGTCGAGAGGCTGGGGCCAACGTCCTGACTTTC
>-|TRBD2|TRBJ2-5|TRBV5-1
CASSLVGTSEETQYF
TGCGCCAGCAGCTTGGTCGGGACTAGCGAAGAGACCCAGTACTTC
>-|TRBD2|TRBJ2-7|TRBV4-1
CASSQVGLARNEQYF
TGCGCCAGCAGCCAAGTCGGACTAGCCCGTAACGAGCAGTACTTC
>-|-|TRBJ1-5|TRBV5-1
CASSLEGGVSQPQHF
TGCGCCAGCAGCTTGGAGGGAGGGGTGAGTCAGCCCCAGCATTTT
>-|-|TRBJ2-7|TRBV5-8
CASSLAGTITYEQYF
TGTGCCAGCAGCTTGGCCGGGACAATTACCTACGAGCAGTACTTC
>-|-|TRBJ1-3|TRBV5-1
CASSFEGSSGNTIYF
TGCGCCAGCAGCTTCGAGGGTAGCTCTGGAAACACCATATATTTT
>-|-|TRBJ1-4|TRBV10-3
CAIGGGGTNEKLFF
TGTGCCATCGGAGGGGGGGGCACTAATGAAAAACTGTTTTTT
>once|-|TRBJ2-7|TRBV12-3/TRBV12-4
CASSLPVSEQYF
TGTGCCAGCAGTTTACCGGTTTCGGAGCAGTACTTC
>-|-|TRBJ2-1|TRBV7-3
CASSSDRATYNEQFF
TGTGCCAGCAGCTCCGACAGAGCGACCTACAATGAGCAGTTCTTC
>once|TRBD2|TRBJ2-3|TRBV3-1/TRBV3-2
CASRRLAGGPGTQYF
TGTGCCAGCAGACGACTAGCGGGGGGGCCGGGTACGCAGTATTTT
>-|TRBD2|TRBJ2-7|TRBV28
CASSPGGGYEQYF
TGTGCCAGCAGTCCCGGGGGGGGGTACGAGCAGTACTTC
>-|TRBD2|TRBJ2-3|TRBV5-6
CASSFWAGGATDTQYF
TGTGCCAGCAGCTTCTGGGCGGGAGGGGCCACAGATACGCAGTATTTT
>-|-|TRBJ1-1|TRBV6-5
CASRYYRENTEAFF
TGTGCCAGCAGATACTACAGGGAGAACACTGAAGCTTTCTTT
>-|TRBD1|TRBJ2-1|TRBV28
CVTTSGTGGTNEQFF
TGTGTCACTACCTCCGGGACAGGGGGCACGAATGAGCAGTTCTTC
>-|-|TRBJ1-1|TRBV6-5
CASSSDRTFMNTEAFF
TGTGCCAGCAGTTCCGACAGGACGTTTATGAACACTGAAGCTTTCTTT
>-|-|TRBJ1-5|TRBV7-8
CASSLTGQPQHF
TGTGCCAGCAGCCTTACAGGTCAGCCCCAGCATTTT
>once|-|TRBJ1-1|TRBV18
CASSPPPGRTEAFF
TGTGCCAGCTCACCACCACCGGGGAGGACTGAAGCTTTCTTT
>-|-|TRBJ1-1|TRBV6-1
CASSDRYTEAFF
TGTGCCAGCAGTGATCGGTACACTGAAGCTTTCTTT
>-|TRBD1|TRBJ1-6|TRBV18
CASSPGQAEPLHF
TGTGCCAGCTCACCAGGACAGGCAGAGCCCCTCCACTTT
>-|TRBD1|TRBJ2-1|TRBV29-1
CSGTGIGRSSYNEQFF
TGCAGCGGGACAGGGATTGGGAGGAGCTCCTACAATGAGCAGTTCTTC
>-|TRBD1|TRBJ2-2|TRBV2
CASRTPGQGVTGELFF
TGTGCCAGCAGGACCCCGGGACAGGGGGTCACCGGGGAGCTGTTTTTT
>-|TRBD1|TRBJ1-2|TRBV6-5
CAIRQGSYGYTF
TGTGCCATCCGACAGGGGAGCTATGGCTACACCTTC
>-|-|TRBJ2-7|TRBV5-1
CASSPDRTYEQYF
TGCGCCAGCAGCCCCGACAGAACCTACGAGCAGTACTTC
>-|-|TRBJ1-4|TRBV7-9
CASSLEAGEKLFF
TGTGCCAGCAGCTTAGAGGCCGGGGAAAAACTGTTTTTT
>-|TRBD1|TRBJ1-4|TRBV5-4
CASSLMGQGAATNEKLFF
TGTGCCAGCAGCTTAATGGGACAGGGGGCTGCAACTAATGAAAAACTGTTTTTT
>once|-|TRBJ2-1|TRBV29-1
CSVERVRGQNEQFF
TGCAGCGTTGAAAGGGTCAGGGGTCAGAATGAGCAGTTCTTC
>-|TRBD1|TRBJ1-2|TRBV4-1
CASSQPQGAGNYGYTF
TGCGCCAGCAGCCAACCACAGGGGGCAGGAAACTATGGCTACACCTTC
>-|TRBD1|TRBJ2-3|TRBV15
CATSRDRFTDTQYF
TGTGCCACCAGCAGGGACAGGTTCACAGATACGCAGTATTTT
>-|TRBD2|TRBJ2-3|TRBV9
CASSVSGTNSYTQYF
TGTGCCAGCAGCGTATCAGGGACTAATTCTTATACGCAGTATTTT
>-|TRBD2|TRBJ2-3|TRBV13
CASSRTSGRVGTDTQYF
TGTGCCAGCAGTCGGACTAGCGGGAGGGTCGGCACAGATACGCAGTATTTT
>-|-|TRBJ1-3|TRBV14
CASSQQHSSGNTIYF
TGTGCCAGCAGCCAACAACATTCCTCTGGAAACACCATATATTTT
>-|-|TRBJ2-7|TRBV3-1/TRBV3-2
CASSPAPGESYEQYF
TGTGCCAGCAGCCCTGCCCCAGGGGAGTCCTACGAGCAGTACTTC
>-|-|TRBJ1-1|TRBV6-5
CASRAAGAMNTEAFF
TGTGCCAGCAGGGCGGCGGGGGCCATGAACACTGAAGCTTTCTTT
>-|-|TRBJ2-3|TRBV21-1
CASSASGTVTDTQYF
TGTGCCAGCAGCGCCTCAGGGACTGTCACAGATACGCAGTATTTT
>-|-|TRBJ2-7|TRBV3-1/TRBV3-2
CASSQTHEQYF
TGTGCCAGCAGCCAAACTCACGAGCAGTACTTC
>-|-|TRBJ1-5|TRBV9
CASSVEDYQPQHF
TGTGCCAGCAGCGTAGAGGACTATCAGCCCCAGCATTTT
>few|TRBD1|TRBJ1-1|TRBV4-2
CASSREGAGGTEAFF
TGTGCCAGCAGCCGGGAGGGGGCGGGAGGCACTGAAGCTTTCTTT
>-|TRBD1|TRBJ2-1|TRBV5-1
CASSLAGTGGDEQFF
TGCGCCAGCAGCTTGGCCGGGACAGGGGGCGATGAGCAGTTCTTC
>-|TRBD1|TRBJ1-1|TRBV2
CASRPGQGAVAEAFF
TGTGCCAGCAGACCGGGACAGGGAGCCGTGGCTGAAGCTTTCTTT
>-|-|TRBJ1-5|TRBV4-1
CASSLEPGVNQPQHF
TGCGCCAGCAGCCTTGAACCGGGAGTCAATCAGCCCCAGCATTTT
>-|-|TRBJ1-3|TRBV2
CATRAGPGNTIYF
TGTGCCACCAGAGCAGGGCCTGGAAACACCATATATTTT
>-|-|TRBJ2-7|TRBV6-2/TRBV6-3
CASSQTASYEQYF
TGTGCCAGCAGTCAAACAGCCTCCTACGAGCAGTACTTC
>-|TRBD1|TRBJ1-2|TRBV19
CASSGQGGGYGYTF
TGTGCCAGTAGTGGACAGGGAGGTGGCTATGGCTACACCTTC
>-|-|TRBJ2-3|TRBV9
CASSVEVGGPGTDTQYF
TGTGCCAGCAGCGTAGAAGTTGGTGGCCCCGGCACAGATACGCAGTATTTT
>-|TRBD1|TRBJ2-3|TRBV6-5
CASSRDRGRTDTQYF
TGTGCCAGCAGTCGCGACAGGGGACGGACAGATACGCAGTATTTT
>-|TRBD2|TRBJ2-1|TRBV20-1
CSASSSGVYNEQFF
TGCAGTGCTAGTTCTAGCGGGGTTTACAATGAGCAGTTCTTC
>-|-|TRBJ2-2|TRBV3-1/TRBV3-2
CASSQVSLRTGELFF
TGTGCCAGCAGCCAAGTTTCACTACGAACCGGGGAGCTGTTTTTT
>-|-|TRBJ1-2|TRBV1
CTSSQQGANYGYTF
TGCACCAGCAGCCAGCAGGGGGCTAACTATGGCTACACCTTC
>-|TRBD1|TRBJ1-3|TRBV6-5
CASRPGTGANTIYF
TGTGCCAGCAGACCCGGGACAGGGGCAAACACCATATATTTT
>-|-|TRBJ2-2|TRBV7-2
CASSLALIAEMDGGELFF
TGTGCCAGCAGCTTAGCACTTATAGCGGAGATGGACGGCGGGGAGCTGTTTTTT
>-|TRBD2|TRBJ2-3|TRBV30
CAWGLAGPDTQYF
TGTGCCTGGGGACTAGCGGGACCAGATACGCAGTATTTT
>-|-|TRBJ2-1|TRBV6-5
CASSQGGLDNEQFF
TGTGCCAGCAGTCAGGGGGGACTAGACAATGAGCAGTTCTTC
>once|TRBD1|TRBJ1-1|TRBV4-1
CASSQVMWKGQGATEAFF
TGCGCCAGCAGCCAAGTGATGTGGAAGGGACAGGGGGCCACTGAAGCTTTCTTT
>once|TRBD2|TRBJ2-1|TRBV6-5
CASTSSGSYNEQFF
TGTGCCAGCACGTCTAGCGGGTCCTACAATGAGCAGTTCTTC
>-|TRBD2|TRBJ2-5|TRBV7-2
CASSQGLARQETQYF
TGTGCCAGCAGCCAGGGACTAGCGAGACAAGAGACCCAGTACTTC